The rows below give T cell receptor beta chains drawn from one sample of a study of T-cell memory formation after mild COVID-19. Each CDR3 protein gets one entry after TCRdb re-called the 5' RACE reads with MiXCR. The table records about 190,000 distinct CDR3 sequences, approximately 16% of them present only once. Sequences were obtained from PBMCs or a T cell subset sorted from them (not recorded which). The receptors here all came from an adult woman who had mild COVID-19 (a few samples of this study predate the infection). Cell type and time point are not known. Each CDR3 is given with its conserved first and last residue. D genes are given only for firm matches. Clone size appears in some rows only: once, few, many, or a class for an expanded clone.

TRBD1	TRBJ2-1	TRBV19	.	CASSMGQTYNEQFF	TGTGCCAGTAGTATGGGACAGACCTACAATGAGCAGTTCTTC
.	TRBJ1-1	TRBV7-9	few	CASSLGGALQWVAFF	TGTGCCAGCAGCTTAGGCGGGGCCCTCCAGTGGGTCGCTTTCTTT
.	TRBJ1-1	TRBV3-1	.	CASSALGNTEAFF	TGTGCCAGCAGTGCCCTTGGGAACACTGAAGCTTTCTTT
TRBD1	TRBJ2-7	TRBV27	.	CASRGQVSYEQYF	TGTGCCAGCAGGGGACAGGTTTCCTACGAGCAGTACTTC
.	TRBJ2-3	TRBV5-1	few	CASSLVGGDSTDTQYF	TGCGCCAGCAGCTTAGTGGGCGGGGATAGCACAGATACGCAGTATTTT
TRBD1	TRBJ1-1	TRBV7-9	.	CASSEAGTGGTEAFF	TGTGCCAGCAGCGAGGCCGGGACAGGGGGGACTGAAGCTTTCTTT
.	TRBJ1-1	TRBV6-2/TRBV6-3	.	CASSYEYSNTEAFF	TGTGCCAGCAGTTACGAATACAGTAACACTGAAGCTTTCTTT
.	TRBJ2-2	TRBV7-9	many	CASSLERSGELFF	TGTGCCAGCAGCTTAGAAAGGTCCGGGGAGCTGTTTTTT
.	TRBJ1-1	TRBV12-3/TRBV12-4	many	CASRQRIRAFF	TGTGCCAGCAGGCAACGGATCCGAGCTTTCTTT
TRBD2	TRBJ2-4	TRBV12-3/TRBV12-4	.	CASSLAGRSPQYF	TGTGCCAGCAGTTTAGCCGGGAGGTCGCCTCAGTACTTC
.	TRBJ1-6	TRBV5-5	many	CASSPGIALHF	TGTGCCAGCAGCCCAGGGATCGCCCTCCACTTT
TRBD1	TRBJ2-5	TRBV10-3	many	CAIQGATEETQYF	TGTGCCATCCAGGGGGCTACGGAAGAGACCCAGTACTTC
TRBD2	TRBJ2-3	TRBV7-2	.	CASSLAGSGGPTDTQYF	TGTGCCAGCAGCTTAGCGGGTAGCGGGGGCCCCACAGATACGCAGTATTTT
.	TRBJ1-2	TRBV4-2	many	CASSHELDSRSYGYTF	TGTGCCAGCAGCCATGAGTTGGACAGTCGTAGCTATGGCTACACCTTC
TRBD2	TRBJ2-3	TRBV4-1	many	CASSNREGSGTDTQYF	TGCGCCAGCAGCAACCGGGAGGGCAGTGGAACAGATACGCAGTATTTT
.	TRBJ2-4	TRBV2	many	CASSDGTAKNIQYF	TGTGCCAGCAGTGATGGGACAGCCAAAAACATTCAGTACTTC